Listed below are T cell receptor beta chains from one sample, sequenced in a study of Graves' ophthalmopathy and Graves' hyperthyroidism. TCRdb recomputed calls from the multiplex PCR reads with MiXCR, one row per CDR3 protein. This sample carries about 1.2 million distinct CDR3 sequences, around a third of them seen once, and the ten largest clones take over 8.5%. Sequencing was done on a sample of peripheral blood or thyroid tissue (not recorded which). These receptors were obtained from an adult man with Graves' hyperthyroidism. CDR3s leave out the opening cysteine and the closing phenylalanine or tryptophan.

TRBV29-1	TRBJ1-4	SALGGYQNEKLF
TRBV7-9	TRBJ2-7	ASSPPPAGGFYEQY
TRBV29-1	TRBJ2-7	SVGYRGPAGNEQY
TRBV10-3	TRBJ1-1	AIRAGVMNTEAF
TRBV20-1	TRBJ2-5	SARAAVLGKETQY
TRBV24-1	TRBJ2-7	ATRVPALATSYEQY
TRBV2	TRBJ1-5	ASVAPGRGLGNQPQH
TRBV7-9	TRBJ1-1	ASSFSGGRAEAF
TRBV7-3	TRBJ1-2	ASSQGQRGANYGYT
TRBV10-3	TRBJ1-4	AISSGTGRRKLF
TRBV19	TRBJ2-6	ASALDRGSGANVLT
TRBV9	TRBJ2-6	ASVRDTPGANVLT
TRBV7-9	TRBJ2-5	ASSTRSGELGATQY
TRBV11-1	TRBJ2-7	FQISSYEQY
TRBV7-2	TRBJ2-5	ASSLGGTAQEAQY
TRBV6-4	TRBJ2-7	ASRRGTGGNEQY
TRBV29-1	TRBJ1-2	SVPGADLYGYT
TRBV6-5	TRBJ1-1	ASIPGQGAAF
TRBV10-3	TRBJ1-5	ATTPGQGAQPQH
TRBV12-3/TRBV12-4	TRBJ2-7	ASSPQGSEQY
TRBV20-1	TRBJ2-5	SAQPALAGVEAQY
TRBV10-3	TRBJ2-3	AITSVGPGLDTDTQY
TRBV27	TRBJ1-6	ASSIWGQNSPLH